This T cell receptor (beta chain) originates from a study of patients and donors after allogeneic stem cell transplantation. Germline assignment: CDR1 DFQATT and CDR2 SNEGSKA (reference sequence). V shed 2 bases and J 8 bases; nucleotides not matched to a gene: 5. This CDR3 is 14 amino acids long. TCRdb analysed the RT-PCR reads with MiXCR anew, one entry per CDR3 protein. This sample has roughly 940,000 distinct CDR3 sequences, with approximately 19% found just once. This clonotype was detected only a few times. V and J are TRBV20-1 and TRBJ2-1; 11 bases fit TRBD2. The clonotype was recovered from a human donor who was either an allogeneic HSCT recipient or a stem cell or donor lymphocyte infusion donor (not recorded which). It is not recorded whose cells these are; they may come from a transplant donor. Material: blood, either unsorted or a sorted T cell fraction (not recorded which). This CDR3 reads CSARLAGGVDEQFF. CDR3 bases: TGCAGTGCTAGACTAGCGGGGGGCGTAGATGAGCAGTTCTTC.